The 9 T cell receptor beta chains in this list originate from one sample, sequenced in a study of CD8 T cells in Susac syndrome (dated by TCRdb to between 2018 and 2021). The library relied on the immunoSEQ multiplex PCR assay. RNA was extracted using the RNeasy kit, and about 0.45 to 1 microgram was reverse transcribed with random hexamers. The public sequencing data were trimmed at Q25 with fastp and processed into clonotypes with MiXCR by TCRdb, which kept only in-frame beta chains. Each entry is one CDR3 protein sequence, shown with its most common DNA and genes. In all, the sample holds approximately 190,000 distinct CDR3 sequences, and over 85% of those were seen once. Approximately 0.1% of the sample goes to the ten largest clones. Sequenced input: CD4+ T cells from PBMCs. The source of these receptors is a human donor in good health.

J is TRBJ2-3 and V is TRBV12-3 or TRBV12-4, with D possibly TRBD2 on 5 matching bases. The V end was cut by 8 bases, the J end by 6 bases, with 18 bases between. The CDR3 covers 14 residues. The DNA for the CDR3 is TGTGCCAGCTCCCCCCGAACGGGATTTGATACGCAGTATTTT. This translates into CASSPRTGFDTQYF.

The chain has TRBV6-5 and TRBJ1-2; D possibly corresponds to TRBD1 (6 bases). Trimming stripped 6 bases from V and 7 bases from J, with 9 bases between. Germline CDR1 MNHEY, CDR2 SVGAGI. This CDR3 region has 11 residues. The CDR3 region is CASRSGAGYTF. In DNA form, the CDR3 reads TGTGCCAGCAGGTCAGGGGCTGGCTACACCTTC.

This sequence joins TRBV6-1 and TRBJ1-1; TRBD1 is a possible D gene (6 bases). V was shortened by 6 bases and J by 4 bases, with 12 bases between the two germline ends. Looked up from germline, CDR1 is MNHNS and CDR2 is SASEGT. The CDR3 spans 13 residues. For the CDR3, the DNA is TGTGCCAGCAGCTACAGGGCTCTCACTGAAGCTTTCTTT. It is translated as CASSYRALTEAFF.

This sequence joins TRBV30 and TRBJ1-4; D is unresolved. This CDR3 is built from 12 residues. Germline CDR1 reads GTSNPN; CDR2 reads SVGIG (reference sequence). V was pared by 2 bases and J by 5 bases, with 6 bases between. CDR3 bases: TGTGCCTGGAGTCAAGGGAATGAAAAACTGTTTTTT. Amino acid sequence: CAWSQGNEKLFF.

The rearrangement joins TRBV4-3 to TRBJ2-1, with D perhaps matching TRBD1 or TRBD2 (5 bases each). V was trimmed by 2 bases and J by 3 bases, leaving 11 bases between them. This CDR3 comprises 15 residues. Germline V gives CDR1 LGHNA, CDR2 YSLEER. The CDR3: CASSQTGTDYNEQFF. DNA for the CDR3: TGCGCCAGCAGCCAAACCGGGACGGACTACAATGAGCAGTTCTTC.

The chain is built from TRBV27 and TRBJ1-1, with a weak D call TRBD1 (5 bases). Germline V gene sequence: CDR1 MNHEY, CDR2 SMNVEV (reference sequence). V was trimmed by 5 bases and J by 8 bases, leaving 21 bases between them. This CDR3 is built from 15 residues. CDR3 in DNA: TGTGCCAGCAGTATACTCTCGACAGCTGCCTCCGAAGCTTTCTTT. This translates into CASSILSTAASEAFF.

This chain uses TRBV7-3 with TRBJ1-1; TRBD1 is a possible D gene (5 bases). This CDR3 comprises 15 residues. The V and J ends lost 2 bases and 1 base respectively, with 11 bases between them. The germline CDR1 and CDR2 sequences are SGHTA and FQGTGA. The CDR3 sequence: CASSLRADRNTEAFF. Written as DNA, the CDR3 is TGTGCCAGCAGCTTACGGGCCGACAGGAACACTGAAGCTTTCTTT. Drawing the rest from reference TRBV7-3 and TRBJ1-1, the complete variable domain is GAGVSQTPSNKVTEKGKYVELRCDPISGHTALYWYRQSLGQGPEFLIYFQGTGAADDSGLPNDRFFAVRPEGSVSTLKIQRTERGDSAVYLCASSLRADRNTEAFFGQGTRLTVV.

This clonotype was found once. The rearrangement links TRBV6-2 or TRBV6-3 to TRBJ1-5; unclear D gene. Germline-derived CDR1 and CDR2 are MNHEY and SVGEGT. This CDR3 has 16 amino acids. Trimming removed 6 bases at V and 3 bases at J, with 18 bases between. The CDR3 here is CASSPPLGFDNQPQHF. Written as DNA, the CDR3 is TGTGCCAGCAGCCCCCCCTTGGGTTTTGACAATCAGCCCCAGCATTTT.

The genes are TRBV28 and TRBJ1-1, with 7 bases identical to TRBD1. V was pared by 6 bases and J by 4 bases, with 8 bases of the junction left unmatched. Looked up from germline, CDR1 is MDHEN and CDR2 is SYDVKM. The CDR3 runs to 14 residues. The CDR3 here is CASRVRDSLTEAFF. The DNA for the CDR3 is TGTGCCAGCAGGGTCAGGGACAGCCTCACTGAAGCTTTCTTT.